This T cell receptor beta chain appears in the sequencing data of a study of blood T cell repertoires in COVID-19. Study at large: Donors in the United States, Italy and Spain gave samples during acute or convalescent COVID-19. T cells, B-cell-depleted T cells, or PBMCs supplied cDNA or gDNA.

Original processing notes: Researchers report that nucleated cell counts were estimated from reference gene primer amplification. The protocol was immunoSEQ multiplex PCR, while the TCRdb copy is restricted to in-frame clones and leaves out a portion. V and J calls and clone size are copied from that table; D and trimming were computed from the DNA. The sample has roughly 41,000 clones, around four fifths seen once. Trimming pared 0 bases from V and 1 base from J, leaving 7 bases between. The germline CDR1 and CDR2 sequences are SGHRS and YFSETQ. The CDR3 runs to 14 residues. This clonotype was sampled from a man aged 45-60 years with active COVID-19. V is TRBV5-1 and J is TRBJ2-5, with D unclear. The sample taken for sequencing was peripheral blood. Here the CDR3 reads CASSLAGPQETQYF. CDR3 DNA sequence: TGCGCCAGCAGCTTGGCTGGGCCCCAAGAGACCCAGTACTTC. The full variable domain, in which reference TRBV5-1 and TRBJ2-5 provide the parts outside the CDR3, is KAGVTQTPRYLIKTRGQQVTLSCSPISGHRSVSWYQQTPGQGLQFLFEYFSETQRNKGNFPGRFSGRQFSNSRSEMNVSTLELGDSALYLCASSLAGPQETQYFGPGTRLLVL.